Sequencing of this T cell receptor beta chain was carried out in a study of blood T cells in healthy people across ages. Samples had at least 6 million PBMCs isolated from them. For the second PCR, which ran for 7 to 11 cycles, a sample-barcoded 5' primer and a J-beta primer mix were used. TCRdb passed the 5' RACE reads through MiXCR, listing each CDR3 protein once. The sample consists of about 1.4 million distinct CDR3 sequences, almost 60% of them appearing once. The CDR3 spans 13 residues. The germline V gene has CDR1 SGHTA and CDR2 FQGNSA. V shed 3 bases and J shed 5 bases, with 10 bases lying between them. This clonotype has a handful of counts.

This clonotype was sampled from a man aged 18-30 years in good health. The rearrangement uses TRBV7-2 and TRBJ2-5, with D perhaps matching TRBD1 or TRBD2 (6 bases each). Sequencing was performed on blood. CDR3: CASSLGGMETQYF. The CDR3 coding sequence is TGTGCCAGCAGCTTGGGGGGCATGGAGACCCAGTACTTC.